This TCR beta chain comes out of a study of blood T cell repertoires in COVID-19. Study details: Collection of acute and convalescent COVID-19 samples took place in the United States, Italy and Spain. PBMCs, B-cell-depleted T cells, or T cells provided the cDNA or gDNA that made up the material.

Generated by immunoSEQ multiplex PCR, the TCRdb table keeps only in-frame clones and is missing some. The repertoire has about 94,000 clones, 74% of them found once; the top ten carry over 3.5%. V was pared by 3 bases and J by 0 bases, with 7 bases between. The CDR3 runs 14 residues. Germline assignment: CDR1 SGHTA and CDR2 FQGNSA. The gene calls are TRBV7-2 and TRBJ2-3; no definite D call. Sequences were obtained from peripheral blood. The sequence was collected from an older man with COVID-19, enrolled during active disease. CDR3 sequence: CASSFYSSTDTQYF. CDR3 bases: TGTGCCAGCAGCTTCTATTCTAGCACAGATACGCAGTATTTT.